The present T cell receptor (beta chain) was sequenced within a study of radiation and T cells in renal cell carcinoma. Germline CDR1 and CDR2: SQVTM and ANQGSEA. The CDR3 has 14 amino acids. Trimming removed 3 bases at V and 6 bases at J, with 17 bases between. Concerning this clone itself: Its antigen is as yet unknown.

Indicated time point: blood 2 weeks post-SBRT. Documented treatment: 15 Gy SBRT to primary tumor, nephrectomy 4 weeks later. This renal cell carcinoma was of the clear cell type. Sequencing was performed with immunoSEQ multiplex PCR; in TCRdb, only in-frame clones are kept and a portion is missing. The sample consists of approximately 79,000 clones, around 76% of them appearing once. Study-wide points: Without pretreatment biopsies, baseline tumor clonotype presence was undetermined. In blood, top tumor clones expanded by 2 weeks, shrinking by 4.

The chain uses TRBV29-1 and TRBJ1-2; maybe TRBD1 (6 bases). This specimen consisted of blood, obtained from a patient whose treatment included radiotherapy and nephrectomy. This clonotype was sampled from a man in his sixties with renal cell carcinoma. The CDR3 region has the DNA TGCAGCGTTGAGGCCCCACAGGGCCTCGATGGCTACACCTTC. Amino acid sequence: CSVEAPQGLDGYTF.